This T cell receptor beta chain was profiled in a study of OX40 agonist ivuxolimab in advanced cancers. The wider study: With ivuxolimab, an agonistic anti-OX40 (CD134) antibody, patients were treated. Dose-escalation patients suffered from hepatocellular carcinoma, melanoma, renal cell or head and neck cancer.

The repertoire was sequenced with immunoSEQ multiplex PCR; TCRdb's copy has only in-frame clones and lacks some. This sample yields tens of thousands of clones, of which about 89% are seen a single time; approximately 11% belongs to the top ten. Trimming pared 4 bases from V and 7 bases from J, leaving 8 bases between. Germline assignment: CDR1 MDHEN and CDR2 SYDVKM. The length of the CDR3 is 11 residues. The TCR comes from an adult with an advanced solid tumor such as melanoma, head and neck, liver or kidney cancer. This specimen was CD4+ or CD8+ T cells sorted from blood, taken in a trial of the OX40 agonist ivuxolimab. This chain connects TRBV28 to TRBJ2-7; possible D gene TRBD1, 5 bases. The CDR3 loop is CASSSRTEQYF. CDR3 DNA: TGTGCCAGCAGTTCCCGGACAGAGCAGTACTTC.